One sample yielded the 5 T cell receptor beta chains listed below, sequenced in a study of metastatic and nonmetastatic thyroid tumors. No patient received treatment before thyroid surgery. TCRdb re-called clones from the PCR reads using MiXCR. The data show approximately 28,000 clones, with 24% seen just once and about 14% held by the top ten. Sequences were obtained from blood. The receptor source for this set is a female donor with papillary thyroid cancer or a benign thyroid nodule (not recorded which). Some clones in this sample may be carry-over from other donors' samples.

Concerning this clone itself: A read error may be the cause here, since a much bigger clone is one base away. The chain uses TRBV30 and TRBJ1-1; unclear D gene. CDR1 and CDR2 (germline): GTSNPN, SVGIG (reference sequence). The CDR3 totals 13 residues. V lost 2 bases to trimming and J lost 2 bases, with 9 bases between them. The CDR3 sequence: CAWSPVGNTEAFF. The CDR3 DNA is TGTGCCTGGAGTCCCGTGGGAAACACTGAAGCTTTCTTT.

The rearrangement links TRBV20-1 to TRBJ2-7; D is unclear. Germline V lookup: CDR1 DFQATT, CDR2 SNEGSKA (reference sequence). This CDR3 has 13 residues. The V gene lost 5 bases and the J gene lost 6 bases, with 17 bases spanning the gap. CDR3 DNA sequence: TGCAGTGCTGGAAAGAGTCTTAGCAGCGAGCAGTACTTC. It translates to CSAGKSLSSEQYF.

This clone was observed many times. This chain connects TRBV19 to TRBJ2-7; perhaps TRBD2 as D (6 bases). Germline CDR1 is LNHDA and CDR2 is SQIVND (reference sequence). V was cut by 5 bases and J by 1 base, with 12 bases left in between. This CDR3 has 14 amino acids. The CDR3 bases are TGTGCCAGTAGTCTCCGGGACTTTTCCTACGAGCAGTACTTC. Residues: CASSLRDFSYEQYF.

Many counts were recorded for this clone. A clone one base away is much larger, so this may be a read error. V usage is TRBV19 and J usage is TRBJ2-1; TRBD2 agrees at 8 bases. Germline assignment: CDR1 LNHDA and CDR2 SQIVND (reference sequence). The CDR3 totals 14 residues. V dropped 5 bases and J dropped 8; count of bases not matched to a gene: 8. As DNA, the CDR3 is TGTGCCAGTAGTTACGGACTAGCATTCGATGAGCAGTTCTTC. It translates to CASSYGLAFDEQFF.

This clone has more than one count but fewer than ten. J is TRBJ2-3 and V is TRBV6-2 or TRBV6-3; 11 positions match TRBD2. Germline CDR1 and CDR2: MNHEY and SVGEGT. V was pared by 5 bases and J by 4 bases, with 8 bases of the junction left unmatched. The CDR3 consists of 16 residues. CDR3 sequence reads: CASSEPSGRCSDTQYF. CDR3 coding DNA: TGTGCCAGCAGTGAACCTAGCGGGAGGTGCTCAGATACGCAGTATTTT.